This record looks at one T cell receptor beta chain sequence and its context. This CDR3 comprises 23 residues. The data were taken from a study of blood T cell repertoires in COVID-19. The repertoire was sequenced with immunoSEQ multiplex PCR; TCRdb's copy has only in-frame clones and lacks some. The sample has 85,000 to 130,000 clones, just under 85% seen once. The rearrangement links TRBV21-1 to TRBJ1-3. TRBV21-1 is recorded as a pseudogene. The receptor was derived from a woman of 80 years or more with active or convalescent COVID-19. Sequenced: peripheral blood. The chain's CDR3 is CASSPRRRENKPLPAHMGNTIYF. Here the CDR3 DNA reads TGTGCCAGCAGCCCCCGAAGAAGGGAGAATAAGCCCTTGCCTGCCCATATGGGAAACACCATATATTTT.